These T cell receptor beta chains were read from a single sample in a study of blood T cell repertoires in COVID-19. Sequencing was performed with immunoSEQ multiplex PCR; in TCRdb, only in-frame clones are kept and a portion is missing. The sample includes a few hundred thousand clones, over 75% seen only once; the top ten take 3%. The sample consisted of PBMCs or T cells enriched from blood (not recorded which). These receptors originate from a young woman who had recovered from COVID-19. CDR3s include the opening cysteine and the closing phenylalanine or tryptophan. The order of the fields is J gene, D gene, V gene, clone size, CDR3 length, CDR3 protein, CDR3 DNA. A D gene is named only where the DNA matches it firmly. The size field is filled for only some rows; it gives once, few, many or a size class.

>TRBJ2-7|.|TRBV7-2|.|14
CASSFPLASYEQYF
TGTGCCAGCAGCTTTCCCTTAGCGTCCTACGAGCAGTACTTC
>TRBJ1-3|TRBD1|TRBV28|.|17
CATLGQGGIRAGNTIYF
TGTGCCACCCTGGGACAGGGAGGAATTCGGGCTGGAAACACCATATATTTT
>TRBJ2-3|.|TRBV5-1|.|17
CASSLEGRRLRTDTQYF
TGCGCCAGCAGCTTGGAGGGGCGGAGACTCCGCACAGATACGCAGTATTTT
>TRBJ1-2|.|TRBV25-1|.|14
CASSPVTGRDGYTF
TGTGCCAGCAGTCCCGTCACTGGGAGGGATGGCTACACCTTC
>TRBJ1-2|.|TRBV12-3/TRBV12-4|few|13
CASSKIQGGGYTF
TGTGCCAGCAGTAAGATCCAGGGAGGAGGCTACACCTTC
>TRBJ1-4|.|TRBV5-5|.|14
CASSLDGTNEKLFF
TGTGCCAGCAGCTTGGACGGAACTAATGAAAAACTGTTTTTT
>TRBJ2-5|TRBD2|TRBV2|.|17
CASRGGASGRLGETQYF
TGTGCCAGCAGGGGAGGGGCTAGCGGGAGACTTGGGGAGACCCAGTACTTC
>TRBJ2-5|.|TRBV11-2|.|13
CASSLERRETQYF
TGTGCCAGCAGCTTAGAAAGGAGGGAGACCCAGTACTTC
>TRBJ2-1|TRBD2|TRBV9|.|17
CASSGLASGVSYNEQFF
TGTGCCAGCAGCGGCTTAGCTAGCGGGGTATCCTACAATGAGCAGTTCTTC
>TRBJ2-7|.|TRBV29-1|.|12
CSVEARADEQYF
TGCAGCGTTGAGGCGAGGGCCGACGAGCAGTACTTC
>TRBJ2-7|.|TRBV19|.|14
CASSPGQGGYEQYF
TGTGCCAGTAGTCCTGGACAGGGAGGGTACGAGCAGTACTTC
>TRBJ1-6|.|TRBV7-9|.|16
CASSSGSGRDNSPLHF
TGTGCCAGCAGCTCGGGGTCTGGGAGGGATAATTCACCCCTCCACTTT
>TRBJ1-5|TRBD1|TRBV7-2|.|14
CASSGQGSNQPQHF
TGTGCCAGCAGCGGACAGGGGAGCAATCAGCCCCAGCATTTT
>TRBJ2-3|TRBD2|TRBV3-1/TRBV3-2|.|15
CASSQGTSSADTQYF
TGTGCCAGCAGCCAAGGGACTAGCAGCGCAGATACGCAGTATTTT
>TRBJ2-3|.|TRBV5-1|.|14
CASSLALGADTQYF
TGCGCCAGCAGCTTGGCTCTAGGCGCAGATACGCAGTATTTT